Below, 31 T cell receptor beta chains from the same sample are listed, as sequenced in a study of cytomegalovirus exposure and HLA in healthy donors. The PCR contained 60 Vbeta and 13 Jbeta primers. The repertoire was sequenced with immunoSEQ multiplex PCR; TCRdb's copy has only in-frame clones and lacks some. The sample yields fewer than 200,000 clones, around 80% seen once. What was sequenced was PBMCs. The receptors here all came from a male donor in good health and CMV-seronegative.

CDR3 bases: TGTGCCTGGGCGACAGGGCCGGGAACTGAAGCTTTCTTT. Translating it yields CAWATGPGTEAFF. The V gene is TRBV30, the J gene TRBJ1-1; 7 bases agree with TRBD1. Losses at the gene ends were 5 bases for V and 5 bases for J; bases not matched to a gene: 8. Germline V gene lookup returns CDR1 GTSNPN and CDR2 SVGIG (reference sequence). The CDR3 extends over 13 amino acids.

The rearrangement links TRBV27 to TRBJ2-1; possibly TRBD2 for D (5 bases). Germline CDR1 and CDR2: MNHEY and SMNVEV (reference sequence). V was clipped by 3 bases and J by 6 bases, with 12 bases between them. The CDR3 contains 14 residues. CDR3 nucleotides: TGTGCCAGCAGTTTCGGGGTCATGGGCAATGAGCAGTTCTTC. It specifies CASSFGVMGNEQFF.

This clone was seen only a few times. The rearrangement uses TRBV4-3 and TRBJ2-7, with a possible D match to TRBD1 (5 bases). This CDR3 spans 15 amino acids. Germline V gene data show CDR1 as LGHNA and CDR2 as YSLEER. V was cut by 0 bases and J by 4 bases, with 13 bases left in between. The CDR3 DNA is TGCGCCAGCAGCCAAGATCAGTTCAGGGTTTACGAGCAGTACTTC. Protein product: CASSQDQFRVYEQYF.

This clone appeared a single time. The chain uses TRBV7-8 and TRBJ1-3; no definite D call. Trimming stripped 5 bases from V and 4 bases from J, with 12 bases between. Germline-derived CDR1 and CDR2 are SGHVS and FQNEAQ. The CDR3 covers 14 residues. The CDR3 DNA sequence: TGTGCCAGCAGCATCGACGGGGTCGGAAACACCATATATTTT. Protein sequence: CASSIDGVGNTIYF.

V gene TRBV21-1 combines with J gene TRBJ2-7; the D call of TRBD1 is as the table states it, not checked on the DNA. TRBV21-1 is recorded as a pseudogene. This CDR3 contains 15 residues. The CDR3 is CASRPPGQGFYEQYF. The CDR3 DNA sequence: TGTGCCAGCAGACCCCCGGGACAGGGATTTTACGAGCAGTACTTC.

This clone was observed a few times. J is TRBJ1-5 and V is TRBV2, with D possibly being TRBD1 (6 bases). CDR3 size: 14 residues. V lost 2 bases and J lost 4, with 9 bases in between. The V gene's germline CDR1 is SNHLY and CDR2 FYNNEI. CDR3 loop: CASSELRGNQPQHF. As DNA, the CDR3 is TGTGCCAGCAGTGAATTGAGGGGGAATCAGCCCCAGCATTTT. Full variable domain (outside the CDR3, taken from reference TRBV2 and TRBJ1-5): EPEVTQTPSHQVTQMGQEVILRCVPISNHLYFYWYRQILGQKVEFLVSFYNNEISEKSEIFDDQFSVERPDGSNFTLKIRSTKLEDSAMYFCASSELRGNQPQHFGDGTRLSIL.

This clone has only one observation. The gene calls are TRBV19 and TRBJ2-2; a weak D match, TRBD2 (5 bases). CDR1 is LNHDA, CDR2 SQIVND, per germline (reference sequence). The length of the CDR3 is 13 residues. V was pared by 6 bases and J by 13 bases, with 18 bases between. CDR3 DNA sequence: TGTGCCAGTAGACAACAAGAGGGTAGTGGGCTGTTTTTT. Protein sequence: CASRQQEGSGLFF. Based on the CDR3 plus reference TRBV19 and TRBJ2-2, the full variable domain is DGGITQSPKYLFRKEGQNVTLSCEQNLNHDAMYWYRQDPGQGLRLIYYSQIVNDFQKGDIAEGYSVSREKKESFPLTVTSAQKNPTAFYLCASRQQEGSGLFFGEGSRLTVL.

The DNA for the CDR3 is TGCGCCAGCAGCCCCCCGGACAGGGCCTATGGCTACACCTTC. It is translated as CASSPPDRAYGYTF. The gene calls are TRBV5-1 and TRBJ1-2, with 8 bases matching TRBD1. The CDR3 contains 14 residues. Germline CDR1 reads SGHRS; CDR2 reads YFSETQ. Trimming at V came to 4 bases and at J to 4 bases, leaving 6 bases not matched to a gene.

This chain links TRBV2 with TRBJ2-3; 7 bases match TRBD2. Germline lookup yields CDR1 SNHLY and CDR2 FYNNEI. This CDR3 comprises 15 residues. V dropped 6 bases and J dropped 1; count of bases not matched to a gene: 7. For the CDR3, the DNA is TGTGCCAGCAGCATTCGGGCGGGGGGCACAGATACGCAGTATTTT. Its translation: CASSIRAGGTDTQYF.

The V gene is TRBV6-5, the J gene TRBJ1-2, with 11 bases that match TRBD1. The CDR3 is made up of 15 amino acids. V shed 0 bases, J shed 5 bases, and the junction held 2 bases outside the gene matches. Germline CDR1 is MNHEY and CDR2 is SVGAGI. CDR3 protein: CASSYSGTGGYGYTF. The DNA of the CDR3 is TGTGCCAGCAGTTACTCGGGGACAGGGGGTTATGGCTACACCTTC.

The V call is TRBV19, the J call TRBJ2-3; TRBD2 is a possible D gene (7 bases). The CDR3 covers 16 residues. Trimming took off 5 bases at V and 0 bases at J, with 15 bases between the two ends. Germline CDR1 reads LNHDA; CDR2 reads SQIVND (reference sequence). This CDR3 is CASSGGAALSTDTQYF. Written as DNA, the CDR3 is TGTGCCAGTAGTGGGGGGGCAGCGCTAAGCACAGATACGCAGTATTTT.

This sequence joins TRBV5-1 and TRBJ1-6, with 8 bases identical to TRBD1. Germline V gene data show CDR1 as SGHRS and CDR2 as YFSETQ. The CDR3 covers 14 residues. Germline trimming cut 1 base from V and 7 bases from J; bases unmatched to any gene: 1. The CDR3 nucleotides are TGCGCCAGCAGCTTGCGGACAGGGAATTCACCCCTCCACTTT. It codes for CASSLRTGNSPLHF.

In nucleotides, the CDR3 is TGTGCCACCAGCAGAGTTCCCGGGACAGGGGCGGCAGATACGCAGTATTTT. It encodes CATSRVPGTGAADTQYF. V and J are TRBV15 and TRBJ2-3, with 10 bases lining up with TRBD1. Trimming removed 1 base from V and 4 bases from J; junction bases left unmatched: 8. This CDR3 is built from 17 residues. CDR1 is LNHNV and CDR2 is YYDKDF in the germline V gene (reference sequence).

This clone appeared a single time. The genes are TRBV5-1 and TRBJ2-3; 10 nucleotides match TRBD1. There are 16 residues in the CDR3. The V gene's germline CDR1 is SGHRS and CDR2 YFSETQ. The trim removed 7 bases at V and 0 bases at J, leaving 8 bases unmatched. The CDR3 loop reads CASGTGTGVSTDTQYF. Here the CDR3 DNA reads TGCGCCAGCGGCACCGGGACAGGGGTAAGCACAGATACGCAGTATTTT.

The CDR3 spells CAWAGGVDQPQHF. The CDR3 DNA is TGTGCCTGGGCAGGGGGCGTTGATCAGCCCCAGCATTTT. The chain carries TRBV30 and TRBJ1-5, with 8 bases matching TRBD1. J was trimmed by 5 bases and V by 5 bases; bases with no gene match: 5. The length of the CDR3 is 13 residues. The V gene's germline CDR1 is GTSNPN and CDR2 SVGIG (reference sequence).

The chain uses TRBV30 and TRBJ2-7; weak D call: TRBD1 (5 bases). The CDR3 length is 14 residues. Germline CDR1 GTSNPN, CDR2 SVGIG (reference sequence). Trimming stripped 6 bases from V and 6 bases from J, with 21 bases between. The CDR3 DNA reads as TGTGCCTGCACCCACAGGTTTCTATCGGGCGAGCAGTACTTC. It encodes CACTHRFLSGEQYF.

The rearrangement links TRBV18 to TRBJ1-1; 7 bases align to TRBD1. Looked up from germline, CDR1 is KGHSH and CDR2 is LQKENI. The CDR3 covers 15 residues. Trimming at V came to 3 bases and at J to 4 bases, leaving 8 bases not matched to a gene. CDR3 residues: CASSPRMTGSTEAFF. Written as DNA, the CDR3 is TGTGCCAGCTCACCCCGAATGACAGGGTCCACTGAAGCTTTCTTT.

The V call is TRBV4-1, the J call TRBJ1-2, with a tentative D call TRBD1 (6 bases). CDR1 is MGHRA, CDR2 YSYEKL, per germline. V was trimmed by 4 bases and J by 8 bases, leaving 26 bases between them. The CDR3 contains 17 residues. This CDR3 is CASSPRGGAMWEGGYTF. The CDR3 nucleotides read TGCGCCAGCAGCCCCCGAGGGGGGGCGATGTGGGAAGGAGGCTACACCTTC.

The chain carries TRBV4-1 and TRBJ2-5; possibly TRBD2 for D (5 bases). Deletions cut 5 bases from V and 2 bases from J, with 15 bases between. The germline gives CDR1 MGHRA, CDR2 YSYEKL. This CDR3 is built from 15 residues. CDR3 sequence reads: CASSRLFQKQETQYF. The CDR3 DNA reads TGCGCCAGCAGCAGACTATTTCAAAAGCAAGAGACCCAGTACTTC.

This clone was found once. The chain carries TRBV30 and TRBJ2-6, with D maybe TRBD2 (7 bases). Germline V gene sequence: CDR1 GTSNPN, CDR2 SVGIG (reference sequence). The length of the CDR3 is 14 residues. V lost 5 bases and J 0 bases, leaving 8 bases between the germline ends. The CDR3 region is CAWGGASGANVLTF. CDR3 DNA sequence: TGTGCCTGGGGGGGGGCCTCTGGGGCCAACGTCCTGACTTTC.

The chain employs TRBV28 and TRBJ2-7; TRBD1 might be the D (6 bases). The CDR3 contains 14 residues. V was pared by 2 bases and J by 5 bases, with 13 bases between. Looked up from germline, CDR1 is MDHEN and CDR2 is SYDVKM. The CDR3 protein is CASSLRAGADEQYF. CDR3 DNA: TGTGCCAGCAGTTTAAGGGCAGGGGCGGACGAGCAGTACTTC.

The chain employs TRBV5-1 and TRBJ1-1, with D unclear. Germline CDR1 and CDR2: SGHRS and YFSETQ. The CDR3 has 14 amino acids. V was pared by 8 bases and J by 0 bases, with 14 bases between. The CDR3 DNA is TGCGCCAGTTCGACGGAGAGGATGAACACTGAAGCTTTCTTT. Its protein is CASSTERMNTEAFF.

The genes are TRBV4-2 and TRBJ1-1, with no clear D. The germline V gene has CDR1 LGHNA and CDR2 YNFKEQ. The V gene lost 2 bases and the J gene lost 5 bases, with 15 bases spanning the gap. The CDR3 contains 15 residues. This CDR3 is CASSQPARRETEAFF. CDR3 DNA sequence: TGTGCCAGCAGCCAACCAGCCAGGCGAGAGACTGAAGCTTTCTTT.

This clone occurred once. V gene TRBV2 combines with J gene TRBJ1-6; D ambiguous. Germline-derived CDR1 and CDR2 are SNHLY and FYNNEI. The V and J ends lost 4 bases and 7 bases respectively, with 14 bases between them. The CDR3 runs to 15 residues. CDR3 bases: TGTGCCAGCAGTGCTTATGTGCCTACCAATTCACCCCTCCACTTT. As protein: CASSAYVPTNSPLHF.

V usage is TRBV4-1 and J usage is TRBJ1-2, with D possibly TRBD1 on 5 matching bases. CDR3 size: 16 residues. The V end was cut by 0 bases, the J end by 3 bases, with 14 bases between. CDR1 and CDR2 (germline): MGHRA, YSYEKL. The CDR3 coding sequence is TGCGCCAGCAGCCAAGATCCCAGGGTCCTCTACTATGGCTACACCTTC. It encodes CASSQDPRVLYYGYTF.

CDR3 in amino acids: CASSPDMNTEAFF. The CDR3 DNA follows: TGTGCCAGCTCACCGGACATGAACACTGAAGCTTTCTTT. The V and J genes are TRBV18 and TRBJ1-1, with TRBD1 as a possible D gene (5 bases). V lost 3 bases and J lost 0, with 5 bases in between. The CDR3 is 13 amino acids. Germline V gene data show CDR1 as KGHSH and CDR2 as LQKENI.

This clone was picked up a small number of times. The chain has TRBV7-6 and TRBJ1-6; tentative D call: TRBD1 (5 bases). This CDR3 region has 14 residues. Germline CDR1 SGHVS, CDR2 FNYEAQ. The ends were cut back, 5 bases at V and 8 bases at J, with 13 bases in the middle. The CDR3 DNA is TGTGCCAGCAGCAGCGGGACGGAAGATTCACCCCTCCACTTT. This translates into CASSSGTEDSPLHF.

The sample holds a few counts of this clone. The V and J genes are TRBV6-6 and TRBJ2-7; tentative D call: TRBD1 (6 bases). CDR1 is MNHNY, CDR2 SVGAGI, per germline (reference sequence). Trimming pared 6 bases from V and 0 bases from J, leaving 15 bases between. This CDR3 has 15 residues. The CDR3 DNA is TGTGCCAGCAGACAACGGACAGCAAGCTCCTACGAGCAGTACTTC. It encodes CASRQRTASSYEQYF.

This sequence joins TRBV7-8 and TRBJ1-2, with unresolved D. The CDR3 length is 14 residues. Germline-derived CDR1 and CDR2 are SGHVS and FQNEAQ. The germline V and J ends were trimmed by 3 bases and 8 bases, with 16 bases remaining between them. This chain's CDR3 is CASSFNLPLSGYTF. CDR3 sequence (DNA): TGTGCCAGCAGCTTTAACCTTCCACTTAGCGGCTACACCTTC.

The rearrangement uses TRBV19 and TRBJ2-1; 7 bases are a match to TRBD2. CDR1 LNHDA and CDR2 SQIVND come from the germline V gene (reference sequence). The CDR3 length is 13 residues. After removal of 6 bases from V and 8 bases from J, the junction contained 7 bases not matched to a gene. The DNA of the CDR3 is TGTGCCAGTAGGCCCGGACTAGGCCATGAGCAGTTCTTC. Translated, it gives CASRPGLGHEQFF.

This clone was seen only a few times. The chain has TRBV7-8 and TRBJ2-4, with 10 positions matching TRBD1. Germline CDR1 and CDR2: SGHVS and FQNEAQ. This CDR3 spans 17 amino acids. Trimming removed 4 bases from V and 3 bases from J; junction bases left unmatched: 9. The CDR3 region has the DNA TGTGCCAGCAGCTCCCGGACAGGGGGAACAGGCAAAAACATTCAGTACTTC. Its translation is CASSSRTGGTGKNIQYF.